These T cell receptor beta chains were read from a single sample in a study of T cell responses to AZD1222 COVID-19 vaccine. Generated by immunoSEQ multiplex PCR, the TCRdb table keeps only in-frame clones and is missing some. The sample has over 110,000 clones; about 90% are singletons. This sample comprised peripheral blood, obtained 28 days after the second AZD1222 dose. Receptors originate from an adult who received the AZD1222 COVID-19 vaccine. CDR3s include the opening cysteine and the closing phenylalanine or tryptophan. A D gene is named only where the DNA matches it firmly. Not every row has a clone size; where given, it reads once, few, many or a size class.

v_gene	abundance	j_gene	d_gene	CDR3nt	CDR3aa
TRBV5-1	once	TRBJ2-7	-	TGCGCCAGCAGCTTGGATACCGGGGGCGAGCAGTACTTC	CASSLDTGGEQYF
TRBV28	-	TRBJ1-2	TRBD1	TGTGCCAGCAGGGCACAGGGGGTCGGCTATGGCTACACCTTC	CASRAQGVGYGYTF
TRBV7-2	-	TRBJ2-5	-	TGTGCCAGCAGCTTAGATGGGGAGACCCAGTACTTC	CASSLDGETQYF
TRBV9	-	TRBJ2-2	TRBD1	TGTGCCAGCAGCGCGTCCCAGGGGGCGGGCGGGGAGCTGTTTTTT	CASSASQGAGGELFF
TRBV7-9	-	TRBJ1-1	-	TGTGCCAGCAGCTTAGCAGCCCGAAAGGAAGCTTTCTTT	CASSLAARKEAFF
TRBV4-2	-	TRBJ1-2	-	TGTGCCAGCAGCCAAGGGGATTTCTATGGCTACACCTTC	CASSQGDFYGYTF
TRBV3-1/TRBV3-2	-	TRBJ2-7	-	TGTGCCAGCAGCCAAATTCGAAGGGCTCTTACCGAGCAGTACTTC	CASSQIRRALTEQYF
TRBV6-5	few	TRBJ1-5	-	TGTGCCAGCAGTTCGACGGGTCAGTGGCAGCCCCAGCATTTT	CASSSTGQWQPQHF
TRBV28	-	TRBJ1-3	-	TGTGCCAGCAGTTCCGAAGCCTCACAGTCTCATGGAAACACCATATATTTT	CASSSEASQSHGNTIYF
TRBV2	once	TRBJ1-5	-	TGTGCCAGCAGTCCCACTAGTAGCAATCAGCCCCAGCATTTT	CASSPTSSNQPQHF
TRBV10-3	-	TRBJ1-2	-	TGTGCCATCAGTGAGTCGAGGGGCTACACCTTC	CAISESRGYTF
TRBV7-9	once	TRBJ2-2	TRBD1	TGTGCCAGCAGCCCCGACAGGGCGACCGGGGAGCTGTTTTTT	CASSPDRATGELFF
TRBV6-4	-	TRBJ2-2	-	TGTGCCAGCAGTCTGGAGGCGGGCACCGGGGAGCTGTTTTTT	CASSLEAGTGELFF
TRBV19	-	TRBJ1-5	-	TGTGCCAGTAGTATCCTGGAGGTCGGTCAGCCCCAGCATTTT	CASSILEVGQPQHF
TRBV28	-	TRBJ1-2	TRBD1	TGTGCCAGCTCAGGGGGGGACAAGATCTATGGCTACACCTTC	CASSGGDKIYGYTF
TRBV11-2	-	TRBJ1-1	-	TGTGCCAGCAGCTTGGGTTTAGGAGGAACTGAAGCTTTCTTT	CASSLGLGGTEAFF
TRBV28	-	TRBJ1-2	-	TGTGCCAGCAGTTCTATTAATAACTATGGCTACACCTTC	CASSSINNYGYTF
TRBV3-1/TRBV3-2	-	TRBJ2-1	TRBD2	TGTGCCAGCAGGAGGCGGGAGGGCAATGAGCAGTTCTTC	CASRRREGNEQFF
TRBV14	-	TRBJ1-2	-	TGTGCCAGCAGCCAGAACAGGGCTGACTATGGCTACACCTTC	CASSQNRADYGYTF
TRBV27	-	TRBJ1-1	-	TGTGCCAGCAGTTTGGAACCGCACGGTAACACTGAAGCTTTCTTT	CASSLEPHGNTEAFF
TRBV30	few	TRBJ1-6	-	TGTGCCTGGAGTGTAGGTGTTGGGACGGACTATAATTCACCCCTCCACTTT	CAWSVGVGTDYNSPLHF
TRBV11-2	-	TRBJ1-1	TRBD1	TGTGCCAGCAGCTTAGAGGTGGGGACAGGGGTCGCTTTCTTT	CASSLEVGTGVAFF
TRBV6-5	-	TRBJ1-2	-	TGTGCCAGCAGTTACTCGACGGGCTTGAGCTATGGCTACACCTTC	CASSYSTGLSYGYTF
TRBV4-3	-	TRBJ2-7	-	TGCGCCAGCAGCCAAGAGTGGCAGGGGCACTACGAGCAGTACTTC	CASSQEWQGHYEQYF
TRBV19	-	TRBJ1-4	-	TGTGCCAGTAGTATCTTCGATAACGGTGCCCGAGGGGAAAAACTGTTTTTT	CASSIFDNGARGEKLFF
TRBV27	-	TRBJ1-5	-	TGTGCCAGCAGTTTGGGCAGGGTGGGTCCTAGCAATCAGCCCCAGCATTTT	CASSLGRVGPSNQPQHF
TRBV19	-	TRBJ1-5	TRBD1	TGTGCCAGTAGTATAGTGCCAGGGGGAAGTAATCAGCCCCAGCATTTT	CASSIVPGGSNQPQHF
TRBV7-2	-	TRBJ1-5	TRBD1	TGTGCCAGCAGCTCCACAGGGGGTCAGCAGCCCCAGCATTTT	CASSSTGGQQPQHF
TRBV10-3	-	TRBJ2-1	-	TGTGCCATCAGTAGGGACGTAGCCTCCTACAATGAGCAGTTCTTC	CAISRDVASYNEQFF